This entry lists 10 T cell receptor beta chains sequenced from one sample in a study of shared clonotypes between healthy human individuals. TCRdb's copy holds only in-frame clones and misses some; the assay was immunoSEQ multiplex PCR. The repertoire holds about 2,200,000 clones, with about 93% as singletons. Naive-designated CD8 cells lacked CD45RO, were positively enriched for CCR7, and omitted terminally differentiated effector memory CD45RA+ cells. The sequenced material came from naive CD8+ T cells from PBMCs. The receptors stem from a young man in good health. Some clones in this sample may be carry-over from other donors' samples.

V and J are TRBV5-4 and TRBJ1-2; 7 positions agree with TRBD1. Per the germline V gene, CDR1 is SGHNT and CDR2 is YYREEE (reference sequence). The CDR3 is 13 amino acids. After removal of 5 bases from V and 3 bases from J, the junction contained 4 bases not matched to a gene. CDR3 region: CASRPTGDYGYTF. In DNA, the CDR3 is TGTGCCAGCAGGCCAACAGGGGACTATGGCTACACCTTC. The variable domain in full, completed from reference TRBV5-4 and TRBJ1-2, reads ETGVTQSPTHLIKTRGQQVTLRCSSQSGHNTVSWYQQALGQGPQFIFQYYREEENGRGNFPPRFSGLQFPNYSSELNVNALELDDSALYLCASRPTGDYGYTFGSGTRLTVV.

The rearrangement uses TRBV19 and TRBJ1-1; the D is unclear. The CDR3 sequence is 13 residues long. Per the germline V gene, CDR1 is LNHDA and CDR2 is SQIVND (reference sequence). The V end was cut by 4 bases, the J end by 2 bases, with 8 bases between. CDR3 in DNA: TGTGCCAGTAGTAAGTCTGCTAACACTGAAGCTTTCTTT. It specifies CASSKSANTEAFF.

The rearrangement uses TRBV19 and TRBJ2-1, with 7 positions matching TRBD1. The CDR3 runs 12 residues. The V gene's germline CDR1 is LNHDA and CDR2 SQIVND (reference sequence). J lost 9 bases, V lost 6 bases, and 5 bases had no gene match. In DNA form, the CDR3 reads TGTGCCAGTAGGACAGGGTTTGGTGAGCAGTTCTTC. Translation gives CASRTGFGEQFF.

The chain has TRBV6-6 and TRBJ1-2; 7 bases are shared with TRBD1. The length of the CDR3 is 14 residues. The trim removed 8 bases at V and 3 bases at J, leaving 9 bases unmatched. Germline CDR1 reads MNHNY; CDR2 reads SVGAGI (reference sequence). The CDR3 protein is CASLSDRSYYGYTF. The DNA of the CDR3 is TGTGCCAGCCTGTCGGACAGGTCCTACTATGGCTACACCTTC.

This clone has more than one count but fewer than ten. The J gene is TRBJ2-3, the V gene TRBV6-4; 8 positions agree with TRBD1. This CDR3 region has 14 residues. V was pared by 3 bases and J by 1 base, with 0 bases of the junction left unmatched. In germline, CDR1 is MRHNA, CDR2 SNTAGT. This chain's CDR3 is CASSETGGTDTQYF. DNA of the CDR3: TGTGCCAGCAGTGAGACAGGGGGCACAGATACGCAGTATTTT.

Regarding this clone: This specimen includes other DNA sequences encoding the same CDR3. V and J are TRBV28 and TRBJ2-2; 8 nucleotides agree with TRBD1. V trimming: 6 bases; J trimming: 5 bases; junction bases outside the gene matches: 5. The germline CDR1 and CDR2 sequences are MDHEN and SYDVKM. The CDR3 has 14 residues. The DNA for the CDR3 is TGTGCCAGCAGCGGACAGGGAGGAACCGGGGAGCTGTTTTTT. This sequence encodes CASSGQGGTGELFF.

This rearrangement joins TRBV9 to TRBJ2-1; the D is unclear. CDR3 length: 14 residues. Trimming took 3 bases from V and 5 from J, leaving 12 bases between them. Germline CDR1 is SGDLS and CDR2 is YYNGEE. Written as DNA, the CDR3 is TGTGCCAGCAGCGGCCCCCGCCCAGACAATGAGCAGTTCTTC. It is translated as CASSGPRPDNEQFF.

A note on this clone: Other nucleotide sequences in the sample specify the same CDR3. The gene calls are TRBV6-5 and TRBJ1-1; the D is unclear. The CDR3 length is 12 residues. Germline V gene data show CDR1 as MNHEY and CDR2 as SVGAGI. Trimming stripped 3 bases from V and 3 bases from J, with 5 bases between. The CDR3 is CASSYGYTEAFF. CDR3 DNA sequence: TGTGCCAGCAGTTATGGGTACACTGAAGCTTTCTTT.

V is TRBV6-1 and J is TRBJ2-1; tentatively, D is TRBD2 (6 bases). V was clipped by 4 bases and J by 2 bases, with 15 bases between them. Germline CDR1 is MNHNS and CDR2 is SASEGT. The CDR3 is made up of 16 amino acids. The CDR3 DNA reads as TGTGCCAGCAGTGGTTATCCTAGCGAAGCCTACAATGAGCAGTTCTTC. This sequence encodes CASSGYPSEAYNEQFF.

The chain couples TRBV29-1 to TRBJ2-5; either TRBD1 or TRBD2 may fit D (6 bases each). TRBJ2-7 matches the DNA end more closely, so the J call is doubtful. Germline V gene data show CDR1 as SQVTM and CDR2 as ANQGSEA. The CDR3 sequence is 13 residues long. The CDR3 here is CSVVGGYPYEQYF. DNA of the CDR3: TGCAGCGTTGTGGGGGGCTACCCCTACGAGCAGTACTTC.